The present entry profiles one T cell receptor (beta chain) with its context. What it binds is unknown. Germline lookup yields CDR1 SGHTA and CDR2 FQGNSA. Germline trimming cut 4 bases from V and 6 bases from J; bases unmatched to any gene: 5. This CDR3 region has 15 residues. This record belongs to a study of CD8+ T cells in alopecia areata. cDNA reverse transcribed from extracted RNA served as the sequencing template. Here immunoSEQ multiplex PCR was the method, and the copy in TCRdb shows in-frame clones only, minus some. This sample has 100,000 to 130,000 clones, with approximately 59% found just once. Findings of the study overall: Alopecia totalis/universalis scalp especially showed more expanded CD8+ clones than normal scalp.

The sequence was obtained from a human donor in good health. The rearrangement links TRBV7-2 to TRBJ2-3; 12 nucleotides match TRBD2. The specimen was CD8+ T cells sorted from blood. For the CDR3, the DNA is TGTGCCAGCAGCTGGACTAGCGGGGTTGCGGATACGCAGTATTTT. It encodes CASSWTSGVADTQYF.